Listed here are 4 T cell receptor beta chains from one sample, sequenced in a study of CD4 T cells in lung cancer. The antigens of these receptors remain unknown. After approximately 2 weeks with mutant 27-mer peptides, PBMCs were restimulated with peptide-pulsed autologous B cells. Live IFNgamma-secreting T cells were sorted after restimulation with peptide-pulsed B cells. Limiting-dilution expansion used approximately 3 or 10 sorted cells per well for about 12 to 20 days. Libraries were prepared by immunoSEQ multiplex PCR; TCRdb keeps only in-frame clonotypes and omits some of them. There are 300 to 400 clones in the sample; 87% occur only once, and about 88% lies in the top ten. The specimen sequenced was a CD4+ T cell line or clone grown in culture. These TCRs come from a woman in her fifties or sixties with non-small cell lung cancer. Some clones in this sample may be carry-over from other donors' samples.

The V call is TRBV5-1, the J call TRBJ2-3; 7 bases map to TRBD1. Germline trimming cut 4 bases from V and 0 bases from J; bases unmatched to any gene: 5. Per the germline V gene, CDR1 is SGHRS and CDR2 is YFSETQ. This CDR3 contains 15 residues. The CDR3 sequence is CASSDRDSSTDTQYF. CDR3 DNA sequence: TGCGCCAGCAGCGACCGGGACAGCAGCACAGATACGCAGTATTTT.

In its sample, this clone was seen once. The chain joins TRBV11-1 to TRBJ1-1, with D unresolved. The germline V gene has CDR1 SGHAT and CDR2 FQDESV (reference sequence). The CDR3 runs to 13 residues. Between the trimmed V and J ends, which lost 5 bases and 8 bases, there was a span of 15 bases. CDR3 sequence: CASSIGVAVEAFF. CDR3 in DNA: TGTGCCAGCAGCATAGGAGTGGCAGTAGAAGCTTTCTTT.

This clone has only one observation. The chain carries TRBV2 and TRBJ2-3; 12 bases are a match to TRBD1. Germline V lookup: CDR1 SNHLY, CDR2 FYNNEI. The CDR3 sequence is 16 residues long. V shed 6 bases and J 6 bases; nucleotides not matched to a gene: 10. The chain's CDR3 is CASSFSGQGAGDTQYF. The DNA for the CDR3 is TGTGCCAGCAGCTTCTCGGGACAGGGGGCTGGGGATACGCAGTATTTT.

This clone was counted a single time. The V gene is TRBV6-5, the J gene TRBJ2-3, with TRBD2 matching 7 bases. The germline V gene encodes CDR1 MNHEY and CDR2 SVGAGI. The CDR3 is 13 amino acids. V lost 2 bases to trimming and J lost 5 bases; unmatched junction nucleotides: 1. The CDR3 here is CASSYAGEDTQYF. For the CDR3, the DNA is TGTGCCAGCAGTTACGCGGGGGAAGATACGCAGTATTTT.